A selection of T cell receptor beta chains follows, all from one sample in a study of blood T cells in healthy people across ages. TCRdb used MiXCR to reprocess the 5' RACE reads, holding one entry per CDR3 protein. The table has about 840,000 distinct CDR3 sequences, about 27% seen once; the top ten hold approximately 10%. A further study also used this sample, focusing on T cells of mothers and their children.

The material sequenced was blood. The receptors derive from a woman aged 40 to 50 in good health. The CDR3 runs from the conserved cysteine through the conserved F or W. D genes are given only for firm matches. Clone size is given for some rows only: seen once, a few or many times, or a class if the clone is expanded.

d_call clone_size j_call v_call cdr3_nt cdr3_aa
- once TRBJ2-1 TRBV29-1 TGCAGCGTTCAGATGGACAGCTCCTACAATGAGCAGTTCTTC CSVQMDSSYNEQFF
- - TRBJ2-7 TRBV24-1 TGTGCCACCAGTGCCGCGGACAGCCTCTACGAGCAGTACTTC CATSAADSLYEQYF
TRBD2 few TRBJ2-5 TRBV24-1 TGTGCCACCAGTGACCAGGGACTAGGGCAAGAGACCCAGTACTTC CATSDQGLGQETQYF
- few TRBJ1-5 TRBV20-1 TGCAGTGCTAGAGGTGGTCAGGTCCCACGGGACAATCAGCCCCAGCATTTT CSARGGQVPRDNQPQHF
- - TRBJ1-2 TRBV12-3/TRBV12-4 TGTGCCAGCAGTGTGGTCAGATCGGGTGGCGGCTACACCTTC CASSVVRSGGGYTF
TRBD1 - TRBJ2-5 TRBV12-3/TRBV12-4 TGTGCCAGCAGTGGACCCGGGACAGGGGGATTATTCGGAGAGACCCAGTACTTC CASSGPGTGGLFGETQYF
TRBD2 - TRBJ2-5 TRBV20-1 TGCAGTGCTAGGGGACTAGCGGGGGGGCAGATTCAAGAGACCCAGTACTTC CSARGLAGGQIQETQYF
- many TRBJ2-1 TRBV12-5 TGTGCTAGTGCCCTACAAGGAAATGAGCAGTTCTTC CASALQGNEQFF
- many TRBJ2-5 TRBV6-6 TGTGCCAGCAACCTCGCGCGCGGGCAGGGGATAGGAGAGACCCAGTACTTC CASNLARGQGIGETQYF
TRBD2 - TRBJ2-3 TRBV5-1 TGCGCCAGCAGTGCTAGCGGGGATTCAGATACGCAGTATTTT CASSASGDSDTQYF
TRBD1 few TRBJ1-1 TRBV5-1 TGCGCCAGCAGCTCCCTACAGGGGCGGAACACTGAAGCTTTCTTT CASSSLQGRNTEAFF
- - TRBJ2-2 TRBV9 TGTGCCAGCAGCGTGGCTTTGCAGCAAACGAACACCGGGGAGCTGTTTTTT CASSVALQQTNTGELFF
- few TRBJ1-2 TRBV6-5 TGTGCCACAGGAGACAGGTGGGGTGGCTACACCTTC CATGDRWGGYTF
- few TRBJ2-5 TRBV7-9 TGTGCCAGCAGCTTAGCAGCGGGCCGGGAGACCCAGTACTTC CASSLAAGRETQYF
TRBD1 few TRBJ2-5 TRBV9 TGTGCCAGCAGCGTAGTAATGGGACAGGGAGCAGAGACCCAGTACTTC CASSVVMGQGAETQYF
- few TRBJ2-3 TRBV15 TGTGCCACCAGCCAGTACCGCACAGATACGCAGTATTTT CATSQYRTDTQYF
TRBD2 many TRBJ2-7 TRBV29-1 TGCAGCGTTGAAGATCGGGGGGAAACCTACGAGCAGTACTTC CSVEDRGETYEQYF